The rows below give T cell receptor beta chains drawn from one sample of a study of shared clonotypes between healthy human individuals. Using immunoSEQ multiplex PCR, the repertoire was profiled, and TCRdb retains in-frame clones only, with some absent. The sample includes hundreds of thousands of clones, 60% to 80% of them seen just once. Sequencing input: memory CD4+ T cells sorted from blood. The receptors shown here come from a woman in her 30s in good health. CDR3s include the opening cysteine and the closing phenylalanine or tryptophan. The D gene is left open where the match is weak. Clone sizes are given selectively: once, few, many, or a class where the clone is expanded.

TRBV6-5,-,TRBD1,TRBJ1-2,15,TGTGCCAGCAGTACCGGACAGGGCGGGGGGTATGGCTACACCTTC,CASSTGQGGGYGYTF
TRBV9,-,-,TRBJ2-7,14,TGTGCCAGCAGCGTAGAGAAGGGGACCTACGAGCAGTACTTC,CASSVEKGTYEQYF
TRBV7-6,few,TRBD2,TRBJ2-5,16,TGTGCCAGCAGCTTAGCGGGGCCTAGCGGGAGGGAGACCCAGTACTTC,CASSLAGPSGRETQYF
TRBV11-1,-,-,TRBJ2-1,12,TGTGCCAGCAGCTTAGTAGGGAATGAGCAGTTCTTC,CASSLVGNEQFF
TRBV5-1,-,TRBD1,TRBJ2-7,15,TGCGCCAGCAGCCTACCGGACAGGGGGCATAGCGAGCAGTACTTC,CASSLPDRGHSEQYF
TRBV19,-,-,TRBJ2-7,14,TGTGCCAGTAGTATTTCACGGAACTCCTACGAGCAGTACTTC,CASSISRNSYEQYF
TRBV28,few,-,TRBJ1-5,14,TGTGCCAGCAAGCGGACAGTCAGCAGTCAGCCCCAGCATTTT,CASKRTVSSQPQHF
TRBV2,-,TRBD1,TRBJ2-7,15,TGTGCCAGCAGAAAATACAGGGGGAGCTCCTACGAGCAGTACTTC,CASRKYRGSSYEQYF
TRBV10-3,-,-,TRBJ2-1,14,TGTGCCATCAGGAGGACGTACCCACGGGATGAGCAGTTCTTC,CAIRRTYPRDEQFF
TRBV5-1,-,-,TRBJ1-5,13,TGCGCCAGCAGCAATTATGTGGGTCAGCCCCAGCATTTT,CASSNYVGQPQHF
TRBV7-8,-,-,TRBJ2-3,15,TGTGCCAGCAGCTTGGGTAGTGGGAACACAGATACGCAGTATTTT,CASSLGSGNTDTQYF
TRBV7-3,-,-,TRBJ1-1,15,-,CASSFGPGLNTEAFF
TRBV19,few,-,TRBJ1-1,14,TGTGCCAGTAGTTATTTGCCGGGGGGCACTGAAGCTTTCTTT,CASSYLPGGTEAFF
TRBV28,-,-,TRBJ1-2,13,TGTGCCAGCGGAGGGGACAACAACTATGGCTACACCTTC,CASGGDNNYGYTF
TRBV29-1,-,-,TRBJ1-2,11,TGCAGCGTTGGAAACTGGGGAGGCTACACCTTC,CSVGNWGGYTF
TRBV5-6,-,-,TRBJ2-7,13,TGTGCCAGCAGCTTGGGGGGCGGCACCGAGCAGTACTTC,CASSLGGGTEQYF
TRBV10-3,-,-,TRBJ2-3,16,TGTGCCATCAGCACCCCTGGGGCGGGAAGCACAGATACGCAGTATTTT,CAISTPGAGSTDTQYF
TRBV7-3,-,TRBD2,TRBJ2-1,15,TGTGCCAGCAGCTTAAGCCTAGCGGGAGCTGACGAGCAGTTCTTC,CASSLSLAGADEQFF
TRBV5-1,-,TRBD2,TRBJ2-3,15,TGCGCCAGCAGCAGGGGACTAGCGACCACAGATACGCAGTATTTT,CASSRGLATTDTQYF
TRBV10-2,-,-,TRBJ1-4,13,TGCGCCAGCAGTGAGCAGGGGAATGAAAAACTGTTTTTT,CASSEQGNEKLFF
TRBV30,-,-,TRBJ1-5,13,TGTGCCTGGAGTGTACAGGCGCTCACCCCCCAGCATTTT,CAWSVQALTPQHF
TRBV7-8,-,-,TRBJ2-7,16,TGTGCCAGCAGCTTAGAGACTATTCTAAGCTCCTACGAGCAGTACTTC,CASSLETILSSYEQYF
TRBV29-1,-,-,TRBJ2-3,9,TGCAGCGTTTTCGATACGCAGTATTTT,CSVFDTQYF
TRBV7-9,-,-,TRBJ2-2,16,TGTGCCAGCAGCTTAGTAGGGGGAGTAAACACCGGGGAGCTGTTTTTT,CASSLVGGVNTGELFF
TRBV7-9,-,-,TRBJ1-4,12,TGTGCCAGCAGCGGGGACAATGAAAAACTGTTTTTT,CASSGDNEKLFF
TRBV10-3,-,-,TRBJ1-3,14,TGTGCCATCAGTGAGCAGAGTTGGGGAAACACCATATATTTT,CAISEQSWGNTIYF
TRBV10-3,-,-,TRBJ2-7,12,TGTGCCATCGCACAGGGTGGCCACGAGCAGTACTTC,CAIAQGGHEQYF
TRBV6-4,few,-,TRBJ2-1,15,TGTGCCAGCAGTGACGAGGACAGCTCCTACAATGAGCAGTTCTTC,CASSDEDSSYNEQFF
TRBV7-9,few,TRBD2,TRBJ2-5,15,TGTGCCAGCAGCGAGAGGACTAGCGGGGGAGAGACCCAGTACTTC,CASSERTSGGETQYF
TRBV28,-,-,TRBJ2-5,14,TGTGCCAGCAGTACGACTCACCCTCGAGGGACCCAGTACTTC,CASSTTHPRGTQYF
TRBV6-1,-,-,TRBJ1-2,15,TGTGCCAGCAGTGAAGTTGGCGGAGGGCCCTATGGCTACACCTTC,CASSEVGGGPYGYTF
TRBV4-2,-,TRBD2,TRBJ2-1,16,TGTGCCAGCAGCCAAGAAGCGGGAGGGCCTATCAATGAGCAGTTCTTC,CASSQEAGGPINEQFF
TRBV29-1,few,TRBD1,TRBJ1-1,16,TGCAGCGTTGGTAACAGGGGGCGCCAGGTCGGCACTGAAGCTTTCTTT,CSVGNRGRQVGTEAFF
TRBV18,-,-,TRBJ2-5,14,TGTGCCAGCTCACCCACCAGGGGACGAGAGACCCAGTACTTC,CASSPTRGRETQYF
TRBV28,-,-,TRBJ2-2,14,TGTGCCAGCACTCGGACAGCGAACACCGGGGAGCTGTTTTTT,CASTRTANTGELFF
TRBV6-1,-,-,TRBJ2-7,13,TGTGCCAGCAGTGGAGGAGTGAGCTACGAGCAGTACTTC,CASSGGVSYEQYF
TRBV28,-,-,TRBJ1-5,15,TGTGCCAGCAGGCCCGAGGGAAAGGGCAATCAGCCCCAGCATTTT,CASRPEGKGNQPQHF
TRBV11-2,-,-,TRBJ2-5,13,TGTGCCAGCAGCTTAGATCGGGGACAGACCCAGTACTTC,CASSLDRGQTQYF
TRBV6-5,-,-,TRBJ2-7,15,TGTGCCAGCAGTTACGCGGGACACCGGGTAGTGGGGCAGTACTTC,CASSYAGHRVVGQYF
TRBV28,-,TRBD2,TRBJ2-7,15,TGTGCCAGCAGTTTAAGGATAGCGGGAGCGAACGAGCAGTACTTC,CASSLRIAGANEQYF
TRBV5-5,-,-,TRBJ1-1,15,TGTGCCAGCAGGAAGTTACCGGGACCGAACACTGAAGCTTTCTTT,CASRKLPGPNTEAFF
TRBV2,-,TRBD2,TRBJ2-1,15,TGTGCCAGCAGTCCCGGGACTAGCGGGGTCTATGAGCAGTTCTTC,CASSPGTSGVYEQFF
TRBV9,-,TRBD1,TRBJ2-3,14,TGTGCCAGCAGCTTAGAGGGACAGGGAGATACGCAGTATTTT,CASSLEGQGDTQYF
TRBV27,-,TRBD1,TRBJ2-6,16,TGTGCCAACGGGGGGACAGGGGTTTCTGGGGCCAACGTCCTGACTTTC,CANGGTGVSGANVLTF
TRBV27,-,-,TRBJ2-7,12,TGTGCCAGCAGTTTTATGAGGGGCGAGCAGTACTTC,CASSFMRGEQYF
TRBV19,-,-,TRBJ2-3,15,TGTGCCAGTAGTCAAGACAGAATACCAGCAGATACGCAGTATTTT,CASSQDRIPADTQYF
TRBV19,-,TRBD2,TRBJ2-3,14,TGTGCCAGTAGTCCCCAGCGGGAGTCGGATACGCAGTATTTT,CASSPQRESDTQYF
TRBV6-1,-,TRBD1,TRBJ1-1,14,TGTGCCAGCAGTGTAACAGGGGCGGACACTGAAGCTTTCTTT,CASSVTGADTEAFF